A single sample is the source of the 32 T cell receptor beta chains below, sequenced in a study of blood T cell repertoires in COVID-19. Method: immunoSEQ multiplex PCR; TCRdb's copy keeps in-frame clones and lacks some. The sample has about 40,000 clones; roughly 81% are singletons. Sequencing was carried out using peripheral blood. These receptors came from a human donor in a cohort sampled during active COVID-19.

This clone was picked up a small number of times. The chain links TRBV10-1 to TRBJ2-5; TRBD2 aligns across 9 bases. Germline V gene data show CDR1 as WNHNN and CDR2 as SYGVQD (reference sequence). This CDR3 has 15 residues. Trimming removed 4 bases from V and 5 bases from J; junction bases left unmatched: 8. In DNA form, the CDR3 reads TGCGCCAGCAGTGCGGATGGAGCGGGGGGCGAGACCCAGTACTTC. Amino acids: CASSADGAGGETQYF.

The chain links TRBV6-6 to TRBJ2-7; 10 bases are a match to TRBD1. Germline V gene lookup returns CDR1 MNHNY and CDR2 SVGAGI (reference sequence). The CDR3 spans 14 residues. V dropped 4 bases and J dropped 2; count of bases not matched to a gene: 2. The CDR3 DNA is TGTGCCAGCAGTTGGACAGGGGGGACCTACGAGCAGTACTTC. Translated, it gives CASSWTGGTYEQYF.

This chain uses TRBV5-1 with TRBJ2-3; TRBD2 agrees at 11 bases. The CDR3 spans 17 residues. The J segment lost 5 bases and the V segment lost 0 bases, leaving 8 bases of the junction unmatched. Looked up from germline, CDR1 is SGHRS and CDR2 is YFSETQ. CDR3 region: CASSLDIPGLAVDTQYF. The DNA of the CDR3 is TGCGCCAGCAGCTTGGACATACCGGGACTAGCGGTAGATACGCAGTATTTT. The full variable domain, with the rest looked up from reference TRBV5-1 and TRBJ2-3, is KAGVTQTPRYLIKTRGQQVTLSCSPISGHRSVSWYQQTPGQGLQFLFEYFSETQRNKGNFPGRFSGRQFSNSRSEMNVSTLELGDSALYLCASSLDIPGLAVDTQYFGPGTRLTVL.

V usage is TRBV5-1 and J usage is TRBJ2-7; 8 bases map to TRBD2. Trimming cost V 0 bases and J 4 bases; bases outside gene matches: 12. Germline-derived CDR1 and CDR2 are SGHRS and YFSETQ. CDR3 length: 17 amino acids. CDR3 residues: CASSLVGSGEFSYEQYF. As DNA, the CDR3 is TGCGCCAGCAGCTTGGTTGGTAGCGGGGAATTTTCGTACGAGCAGTACTTC. Filled out from reference TRBV5-1 and TRBJ2-7, the complete variable domain reads KAGVTQTPRYLIKTRGQQVTLSCSPISGHRSVSWYQQTPGQGLQFLFEYFSETQRNKGNFPGRFSGRQFSNSRSEMNVSTLELGDSALYLCASSLVGSGEFSYEQYFGPGTRLTVT.

The CDR3 sequence is CASSLQGQAKNYNSPLHF. In DNA, the CDR3 is TGCGCCAGCAGCTTGCAGGGACAGGCGAAAAACTATAATTCACCCCTCCACTTT. The J gene is TRBJ1-6, the V gene TRBV5-1; TRBD1 agrees at 8 bases. Trimming removed 1 base from V and 3 bases from J; junction bases left unmatched: 9. Germline V gene sequence: CDR1 SGHRS, CDR2 YFSETQ. The CDR3 is 18 residues long.

The genes are TRBV4-2 and TRBJ1-2, with a possible D match to TRBD1 (5 bases). There are 15 residues in the CDR3. CDR1 LGHNA and CDR2 YNFKEQ come from the germline V gene. The V end lost 2 bases, the J end lost 5 bases, and 15 bases lay between the germline ends. The DNA for the CDR3 is TGTGCCAGCAGCCAACCCCCGGGACTGCAATATGGCTACACCTTC. This gives the protein CASSQPPGLQYGYTF.

J is TRBJ2-1 and V is TRBV28; 7 bases fit TRBD1. Germline V gene lookup returns CDR1 MDHEN and CDR2 SYDVKM. This CDR3 is 15 amino acids long. V lost 2 bases to trimming and J lost 6 bases; unmatched junction nucleotides: 7. CDR3 nucleotide sequence: TGTGCCAGCAGTTTACACCAGGGACAGCTCAATGAGCAGTTCTTC. It specifies CASSLHQGQLNEQFF.

This chain uses TRBV3-1 (or the pseudogene TRBV3-2) with TRBJ2-1; TRBD2 matches 13 bases. The length of the CDR3 is 16 residues. V was pared by 0 bases and J by 7 bases, with 3 bases of the junction left unmatched. Per germline, CDR1 LGHDT and CDR2 YNNKEL (reference sequence). CDR3 protein: CASSQETSGGTNEQFF. The DNA for the CDR3 is TGTGCCAGCAGCCAAGAGACTAGCGGGGGGACTAATGAGCAGTTCTTC.

The chain uses TRBV7-9 and TRBJ2-5; TRBD2 matches at 7 bases. The CDR3 totals 15 residues. Germline-derived CDR1 and CDR2 are SEHNR and FQNEAQ (reference sequence). The J segment lost 2 bases and the V segment lost 6 bases, leaving 9 bases of the junction unmatched. The CDR3 protein is CASSPGGTKQETQYF. The CDR3 bases are TGTGCCAGCAGTCCAGGCGGGACTAAACAAGAGACCCAGTACTTC.

This sequence joins TRBV7-3 and TRBJ2-7; maybe TRBD2 (5 bases). Germline V gives CDR1 SGHTA, CDR2 FQGTGA. V dropped 3 bases and J dropped 5 bases, with 11 bases sitting between them. This CDR3 contains 13 residues. This CDR3 is CASSLARGNEQYF. The CDR3 coding sequence is TGTGCCAGCAGCTTGGCCCGGGGAAACGAGCAGTACTTC.

The V gene is TRBV11-2, the J gene TRBJ2-3, with a weak D call TRBD2 (6 bases). This CDR3 has 16 residues. From germline, CDR1 is SGHAT and CDR2 FQNNGV. V shed 2 bases and J shed 2 bases, with 14 bases lying between them. CDR3 amino acids: CASSLRVGGPTDTQYF. CDR3 coding DNA: TGTGCCAGCAGCTTACGCGTCGGGGGACCCACAGATACGCAGTATTTT. The entire variable domain, with the rest obtained from reference TRBV11-2 and TRBJ2-3, is as follows: EAGVAQSPRYKIIEKRQSVAFWCNPISGHATLYWYQQILGQGPKLLIQFQNNGVVDDSQLPKDRFSAERLKGVDSTLKIQPAKLEDSAVYLCASSLRVGGPTDTQYFGPGTRLTVL.

This rearrangement joins TRBV2 to TRBJ2-7, with a possible D match to TRBD2 (6 bases). Trimming removed 7 bases at V and 2 bases at J, with 15 bases between. The length of the CDR3 is 14 residues. The germline gives CDR1 SNHLY, CDR2 FYNNEI. This chain's CDR3 is CASNPGRGTYEQYF. DNA of the CDR3: TGTGCCAGCAATCCGGGACGGGGGACCTACGAGCAGTACTTC.

This rearrangement joins TRBV9 to TRBJ2-5, with D maybe TRBD1 (7 bases). From germline, CDR1 is SGDLS and CDR2 YYNGEE. The V gene lost 3 bases and the J gene lost 5 bases, with 14 bases spanning the gap. The CDR3 contains 14 residues. For the CDR3, the DNA is TGTGCCAGCAGCGGAGGGGGCGGAGGGGAGACCCAGTACTTC. Residues: CASSGGGGGETQYF.

V and J are TRBV11-2 and TRBJ2-5, with 8 bases that match TRBD2. V lost 5 bases to trimming and J lost 4 bases; unmatched junction nucleotides: 12. This CDR3 has 16 residues. The V gene's germline CDR1 is SGHAT and CDR2 FQNNGV. Here the CDR3 reads CASSLPGGTFLETQYF. CDR3 coding DNA: TGTGCCAGCAGCCTTCCGGGGGGGACTTTCCTAGAGACCCAGTACTTC.

The chain links TRBV5-1 to TRBJ2-1, with D tentatively TRBD1 (5 bases). Germline loops: CDR1 SGHRS, CDR2 YFSETQ. The CDR3 loop spans 14 amino acids. Trimming pared 4 bases from V and 2 bases from J, leaving 10 bases between. CDR3 in amino acids: CASSPPGPYNEQFF. The CDR3 DNA is TGCGCCAGCAGCCCCCCAGGGCCCTACAATGAGCAGTTCTTC.

The CDR3 loop is CASSPDMSSYNEQFF. DNA of the CDR3: TGCGCCAGCAGTCCCGACATGAGCTCCTACAATGAGCAGTTCTTC. The chain employs TRBV5-1 and TRBJ2-1; D unresolved. V gave up 5 bases and J gave up 0 bases, with 12 bases separating them. Germline V CDR1 and CDR2: SGHRS, YFSETQ. The CDR3 runs to 15 residues.

This chain's CDR3 is CASSREDGYYEQYF. The CDR3 nucleotides read TGTGCCAGTAGTAGGGAGGACGGCTACTACGAGCAGTACTTC. This rearrangement joins TRBV19 to TRBJ2-7, with D tentatively TRBD2 (6 bases). Trimming removed 4 bases from V and 3 bases from J, with 13 bases in between. The CDR3 is 14 amino acids. CDR1 is LNHDA and CDR2 is SQIVND in the germline V gene (reference sequence).

The table lists this clone with a few counts. The chain recombines TRBV5-4 with TRBJ2-2; no clear D gene. The CDR3 covers 13 residues. Germline V gives CDR1 SGHNT, CDR2 YYREEE (reference sequence). With 2 bases removed from V and 4 bases from J, the gap between germline ends came to 6 bases. CDR3 nucleotide sequence: TGTGCCAGCAGCTTCTTTAGCACCGGGGAGCTGTTTTTT. Amino acids: CASSFFSTGELFF.

In its sample, this clone was seen once. This chain links TRBV7-7 with TRBJ2-5; 7 bases align to TRBD2. Germline-derived CDR1 and CDR2 are SSHAT and FNYEAQ (reference sequence). The CDR3 spans 14 residues. V lost 1 base, J lost 3 bases, and 2 bases stayed unmatched. The CDR3 bases are TGTGCCAGCAGCTTAGGAGGGAGGGAAGAGACCCAGTACTTC. It translates to CASSLGGREETQYF. The full variable domain, completed using reference TRBV7-7 and TRBJ2-5, is GAGVSQSPRYKVTKRGQDVTLRCDPISSHATLYWYQQALGQGPEFLTYFNYEAQPDKSGLPSDRFSAERPEGSISTLTIQRTEQRDSAMYRCASSLGGREETQYFGPGTRLLVL.

This clone was observed a handful of times. V is TRBV5-4 and J is TRBJ1-6; 9 bases fit TRBD1. Germline CDR1 SGHNT, CDR2 YYREEE (reference sequence). The CDR3 runs 14 residues. The J segment lost 11 bases and the V segment lost 0 bases, leaving 3 bases of the junction unmatched. The CDR3 nucleotides read TGTGCCAGCAGCTTGGACAGGGGGCCGGCACCCCTCCACTTT. Residues: CASSLDRGPAPLHF.

The chain couples TRBV6-1 to TRBJ1-3; D is unclear. V was cut by 3 bases and J by 0 bases, with 9 bases left in between. Germline lookup yields CDR1 MNHNS and CDR2 SASEGT. The CDR3 is made up of 15 amino acids. The CDR3 DNA reads as TGTGCCAGCAGTGAGGGCAGCCTCTCTGGAAACACCATATATTTT. It translates to CASSEGSLSGNTIYF.

This chain links TRBV29-1 with TRBJ1-3; D perhaps matches TRBD1 (5 bases). The germline V gene has CDR1 SQVTM and CDR2 ANQGSEA. V lost 3 bases and J lost 0, with 9 bases in between. This CDR3 contains 14 residues. CDR3 coding DNA: TGCAGCGTTGATGGGGCCCTCTCTGGAAACACCATATATTTT. Translation gives CSVDGALSGNTIYF.

This clone was counted between two and nine times. The V gene is TRBV28, the J gene TRBJ1-2; the D gene is possibly TRBD1 (5 bases). The CDR3 extends over 17 amino acids. Looked up from germline, CDR1 is MDHEN and CDR2 is SYDVKM. V was cut by 1 base and J by 4 bases, with 19 bases left in between. CDR3 sequence reads: CASSLFRVDSRSYGYTF. The CDR3 region has the DNA TGTGCCAGCAGTTTATTCCGTGTCGACAGCCGCTCCTATGGCTACACCTTC.

The chain recombines TRBV19 with TRBJ1-2; 9 positions agree with TRBD1. This CDR3 comprises 17 residues. Germline CDR1 reads LNHDA; CDR2 reads SQIVND (reference sequence). The V and J ends lost 5 bases and 4 bases, in that order; junction bases with no gene match: 14. CDR3 nucleotide sequence: TGTGCCAGTAGTCCAGGGTTGGGACAGGGAATAATCTATGGCTACACCTTC. Its translation: CASSPGLGQGIIYGYTF.

The chain couples TRBV7-2 to TRBJ2-7; weak D call: TRBD2 (5 bases). The CDR3 covers 15 residues. Germline CDR1 reads SGHTA; CDR2 reads FQGNSA. V was pared by 1 base and J by 3 bases, with 13 bases between. CDR3 nucleotide sequence: TGTGCCAGCAGCTTAGTCGGGGTCTTGGACTACGAGCAGTACTTC. Protein: CASSLVGVLDYEQYF. The variable domain in full, with the rest retrieved from reference TRBV7-2 and TRBJ2-7, is GAGVSQSPSNKVTEKGKDVELRCDPISGHTALYWYRQSLGQGLEFLIYFQGNSAPDKSGLPSDRFSAERTGGSVSTLTIQRTQQEDSAVYLCASSLVGVLDYEQYFGPGTRLTVT.

CDR3 nucleotides: TGTGCCAGCAGCTTAAGGGGGGGCCGAGAGACCCAGTACTTC. This codes for CASSLRGGRETQYF. The chain couples TRBV7-2 to TRBJ2-5; D possibly corresponds to TRBD2 (7 bases). This CDR3 has 14 amino acids. The germline V and J ends were trimmed by 2 bases and 4 bases, with 11 bases remaining between them. The V gene's germline CDR1 is SGHTA and CDR2 FQGNSA.

The chain has TRBV4-2 and TRBJ1-3; 9 bases align to TRBD1. The CDR3 runs 15 residues. The V and J ends lost 3 bases and 5 bases, in that order; junction bases with no gene match: 5. CDR1 and CDR2 (germline): LGHNA, YNFKEQ. The CDR3 bases are TGTGCCAGCAGCCAGAGACAGGGGGAGCGAAACACCATATATTTT. Amino acid sequence: CASSQRQGERNTIYF.

The chain recombines TRBV7-2 with TRBJ2-3, with 9 bases fitting TRBD2. This CDR3 spans 16 amino acids. J gave up 2 bases and V 7 bases, and 10 bases lay outside the gene matches. Germline assignment: CDR1 SGHTA and CDR2 FQGNSA. The CDR3: CASTGGLARVTDTQYF. The DNA of the CDR3 is TGTGCCAGCACTGGGGGACTAGCCAGGGTCACAGATACGCAGTATTTT.

This clone is medium-sized (0.01 to 0.1%). Here the CDR3 DNA reads TGTGCCAGCAGCAAAATGTCCGAGTATAGCAATCAGCCCCAGCATTTT. Protein: CASSKMSEYSNQPQHF. The chain recombines TRBV21-1 with TRBJ1-5. TRBV21-1 is reported as a pseudogene. The CDR3 is made up of 16 amino acids.

The chain combines TRBV20-1 with TRBJ1-6; 9 bases agree with TRBD1. Germline CDR1 reads DFQATT; CDR2 reads SNEGSKA (reference sequence). J was trimmed by 1 base and V by 3 bases; bases with no gene match: 19. The CDR3 sequence is 21 residues long. CDR3 residues: CSASPYVTGQGGISYNSPLHF. In DNA, the CDR3 is TGCAGTGCTAGTCCCTATGTTACGGGACAGGGAGGTATATCCTATAATTCACCCCTCCACTTT.

The chain links TRBV7-8 to TRBJ2-1; a possible D gene is TRBD2 (6 bases). Germline V CDR1 and CDR2: SGHVS, FQNEAQ. CDR3 length equals 15 residues. V was pared by 4 bases and J by 1 base, with 11 bases between. CDR3 in amino acids: CASSSGGTSYNEQFF. DNA of the CDR3: TGTGCCAGCAGCTCTGGCGGGACTTCCTACAATGAGCAGTTCTTC.

The genes are TRBV2 and TRBJ1-1, with 7 nucleotides matching TRBD1. V was pared by 4 bases and J by 10 bases, with 9 bases of the junction left unmatched. Germline-derived CDR1 and CDR2 are SNHLY and FYNNEI. The CDR3 runs 13 residues. The CDR3 protein is CASSGPGTAAAFF. The CDR3 DNA reads as TGTGCCAGCAGTGGACCCGGGACAGCCGCAGCTTTCTTT.